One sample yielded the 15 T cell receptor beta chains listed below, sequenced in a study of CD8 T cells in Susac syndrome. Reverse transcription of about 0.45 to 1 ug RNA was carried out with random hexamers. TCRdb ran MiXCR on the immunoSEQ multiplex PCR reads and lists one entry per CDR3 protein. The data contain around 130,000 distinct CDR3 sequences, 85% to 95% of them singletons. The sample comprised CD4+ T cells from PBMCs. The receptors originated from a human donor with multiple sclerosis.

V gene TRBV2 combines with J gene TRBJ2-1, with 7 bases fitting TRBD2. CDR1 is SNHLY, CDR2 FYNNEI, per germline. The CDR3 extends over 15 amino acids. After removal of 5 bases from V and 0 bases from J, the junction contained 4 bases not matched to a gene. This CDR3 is CASSPTSVSYNEQFF. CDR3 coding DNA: TGTGCCAGCAGTCCAACTAGCGTCTCCTACAATGAGCAGTTCTTC.

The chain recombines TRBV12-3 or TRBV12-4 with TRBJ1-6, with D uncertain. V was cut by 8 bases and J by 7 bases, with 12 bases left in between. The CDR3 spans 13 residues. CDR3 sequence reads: CASGFRVNSPLHF. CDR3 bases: TGTGCCAGCGGCTTCCGGGTCAATTCACCCCTCCACTTT.

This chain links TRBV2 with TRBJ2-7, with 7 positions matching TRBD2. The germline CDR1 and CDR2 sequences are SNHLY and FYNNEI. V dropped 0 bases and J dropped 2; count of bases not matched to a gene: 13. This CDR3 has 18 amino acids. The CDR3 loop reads CASSEAIGKGTTAYEQYF. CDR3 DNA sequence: TGTGCCAGCAGTGAAGCAATTGGCAAGGGGACTACCGCCTACGAGCAGTACTTC.

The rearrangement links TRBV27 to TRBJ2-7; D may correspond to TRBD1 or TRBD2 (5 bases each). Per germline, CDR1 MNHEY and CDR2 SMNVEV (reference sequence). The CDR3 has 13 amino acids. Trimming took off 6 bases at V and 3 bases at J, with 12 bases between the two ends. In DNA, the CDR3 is TGTGCCAGCAGCCGGGACGGCAACTACGAGCAGTACTTC. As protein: CASSRDGNYEQYF.

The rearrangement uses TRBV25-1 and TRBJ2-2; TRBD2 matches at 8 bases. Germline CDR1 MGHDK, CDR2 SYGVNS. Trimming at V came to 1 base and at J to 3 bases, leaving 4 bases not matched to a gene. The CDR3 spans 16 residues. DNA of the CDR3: TGTGCCAGCAGTGAATTGAGCGGGAGAGACACCGGGGAGCTGTTTTTT. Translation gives CASSELSGRDTGELFF.

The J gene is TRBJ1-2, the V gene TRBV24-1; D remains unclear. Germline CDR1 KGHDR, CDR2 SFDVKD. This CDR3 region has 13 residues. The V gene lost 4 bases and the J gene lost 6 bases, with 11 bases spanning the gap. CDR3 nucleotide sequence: TGTGCCACCAGTGACCATCCACGGGATGGCTACACCTTC. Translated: CATSDHPRDGYTF.

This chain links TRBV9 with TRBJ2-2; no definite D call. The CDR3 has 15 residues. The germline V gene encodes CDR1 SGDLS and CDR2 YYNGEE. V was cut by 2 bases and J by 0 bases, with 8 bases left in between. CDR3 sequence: CASSVGATNTGELFF. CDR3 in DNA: TGTGCCAGCAGCGTTGGAGCGACGAACACCGGGGAGCTGTTTTTT. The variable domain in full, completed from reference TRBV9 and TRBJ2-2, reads DSGVTQTPKHLITATGQRVTLRCSPRSGDLSVYWYQQSLDQGLQFLIQYYNGEERAKGNILERFSAQQFPDLHSELNLSSLELGDSALYFCASSVGATNTGELFFGEGSRLTVL.

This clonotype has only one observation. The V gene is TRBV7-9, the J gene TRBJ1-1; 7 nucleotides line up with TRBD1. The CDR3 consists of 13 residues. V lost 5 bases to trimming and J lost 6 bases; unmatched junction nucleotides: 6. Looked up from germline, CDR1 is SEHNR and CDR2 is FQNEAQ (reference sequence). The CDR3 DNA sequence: TGTGCCAGCAGCATCGTCCAGGGGGCTGAAGCTTTCTTT. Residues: CASSIVQGAEAFF. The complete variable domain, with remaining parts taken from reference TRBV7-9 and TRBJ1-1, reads DTGVSQNPRHKITKRGQNVTFRCDPISEHNRLYWYRQTLGQGPEFLTYFQNEAQLEKSRLLSDRFSAERPKGSFSTLEIQRTEQGDSAMYLCASSIVQGAEAFFGQGTRLTVV.

CDR3 sequence: CSTGGTSGKPYNEQFF. In DNA, the CDR3 is TGCAGTACTGGGGGGACTAGCGGGAAACCTTACAATGAGCAGTTCTTC. J is TRBJ2-1 and V is TRBV20-1, with 13 bases matching TRBD2. This CDR3 spans 16 amino acids. Per germline, CDR1 DFQATT and CDR2 SNEGSKA (reference sequence). Trimming removed 8 bases from V and 4 bases from J; junction bases left unmatched: 11.

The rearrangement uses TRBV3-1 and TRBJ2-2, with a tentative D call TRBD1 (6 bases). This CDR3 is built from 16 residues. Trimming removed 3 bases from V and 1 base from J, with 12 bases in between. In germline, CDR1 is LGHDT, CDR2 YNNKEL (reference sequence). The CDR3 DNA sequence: TGTGCCAGCAGCCAGCACAGGGCCCAGAACACCGGGGAGCTGTTTTTT. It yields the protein CASSQHRAQNTGELFF.

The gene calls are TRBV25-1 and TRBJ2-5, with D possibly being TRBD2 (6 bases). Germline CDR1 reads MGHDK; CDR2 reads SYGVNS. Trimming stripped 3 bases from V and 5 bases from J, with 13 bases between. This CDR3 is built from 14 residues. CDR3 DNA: TGTGCCAGCAGTGAGGCGGGGTTGGGGGAGACCCAGTACTTC. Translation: CASSEAGLGETQYF.

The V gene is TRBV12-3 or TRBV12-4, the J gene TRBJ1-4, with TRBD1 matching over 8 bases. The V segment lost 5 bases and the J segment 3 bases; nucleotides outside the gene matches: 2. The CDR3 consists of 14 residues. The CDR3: CASSPGQANEKLFF. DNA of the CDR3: TGTGCCAGCAGTCCGGGACAGGCTAATGAAAAACTGTTTTTT.

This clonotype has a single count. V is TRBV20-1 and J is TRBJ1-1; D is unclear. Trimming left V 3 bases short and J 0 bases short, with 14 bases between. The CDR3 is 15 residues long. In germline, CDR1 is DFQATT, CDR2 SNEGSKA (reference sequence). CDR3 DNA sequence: TGCAGTGCTAGTCAGATGGCAGTGATGAACACTGAAGCTTTCTTT. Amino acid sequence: CSASQMAVMNTEAFF.

In DNA form, the CDR3 reads TGTGCCAGCAGTGTTAAGGGATCGGGCACTGAAGCTTTCTTT. Residues: CASSVKGSGTEAFF. V gene TRBV2 combines with J gene TRBJ1-1; D is undetermined. The CDR3 has 14 residues. Germline V gives CDR1 SNHLY, CDR2 FYNNEI. Trimming left V 4 bases short and J 4 bases short, with 13 bases between.

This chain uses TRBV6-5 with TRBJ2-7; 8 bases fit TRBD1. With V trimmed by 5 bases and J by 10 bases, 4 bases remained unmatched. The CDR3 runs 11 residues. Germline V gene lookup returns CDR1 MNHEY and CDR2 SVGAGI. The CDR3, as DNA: TGTGCCAGCAGTCAGGGACAGGTCCAGTACTTC. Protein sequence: CASSQGQVQYF.